Described below is a single TCR beta chain sequence and its context. Antigen: not known. The CDR3 consists of 12 residues. Deletions cut 5 bases from V and 7 bases from J, with 9 bases between. Germline CDR1 reads DFQATT; CDR2 reads SNEGSKA (reference sequence). It was with a sample-barcoded 5' primer and a J-beta primer mix that a second PCR of about 7 to 12 cycles was run. Sequencing recovered at least 2.5 million CDR3-containing paired-end reads from each sample. TCRdb re-called the 5' RACE reads through MiXCR, storing one row per CDR3 protein. The sample has over 600,000 distinct CDR3 sequences, 35% to 50% seen once; the top ten hold less than 20%. The data derive from a study of blood T cells in healthy people across ages. Findings and caveats of the study: Naive T cell percentage showed a strong correlation with the diversity of TCR beta. Older age coincided with a roughly linear decline in TCR beta diversity per million T cells.

The sequence came from a man older than 75 in good health. The chain uses TRBV20-1 and TRBJ1-6; perhaps TRBD1 as D (5 bases). The sequenced sample consisted of blood. CDR3 loop: CSALPGNSPLHF. The CDR3 coding sequence is TGCAGTGCTTTGCCAGGGAATTCACCCCTCCACTTT.